One sample yielded the 22 T cell receptor beta chains listed below, sequenced in a study of identical twins. MiXCR was run by TCRdb on the 5' RACE reads, yielding one entry per CDR3 protein. The sample records fewer than 250,000 distinct CDR3 sequences, around 10% being singletons. The sequencing sample was made of memory (CD45RO+) T cells sorted from blood. These receptors originate from a woman aged 18-30 years in good health.

This clonotype was counted ten times or more. This chain uses TRBV3-1 with TRBJ1-2; the D gene is possibly TRBD1 (5 bases). V was cut by 3 bases and J by 0 bases, with 11 bases left in between. The CDR3 is 15 amino acids. CDR1 is LGHDT, CDR2 YNNKEL, per germline (reference sequence). In DNA, the CDR3 is TGTGCCAGCAGCCACAAGACAGACGCTAACTATGGCTACACCTTC. Amino acids: CASSHKTDANYGYTF.

This clonotype was observed a few times. CDR3: CASSQLGGTYGYTF. In nucleotides, the CDR3 is TGTGCCAGCAGCCAATTAGGGGGGACCTATGGCTACACCTTC. The chain combines TRBV16 with TRBJ1-2; tentatively, D is TRBD1 (6 bases). V gave up 1 base and J gave up 4 bases, with 10 bases separating them. CDR1 is KGHSY, CDR2 FQNENV, per germline. The length of the CDR3 is 14 residues.

The table lists this clonotype with many counts. This CDR3 reads CASSLAPLGSRVDTQYF. Here the CDR3 DNA reads TGTGCCAGCAGCTTAGCTCCCCTGGGGAGTCGGGTAGATACGCAGTATTTT. The chain employs TRBV5-6 and TRBJ2-3, with D perhaps TRBD2 (5 bases). CDR3 length equals 17 residues. The V end lost 2 bases, the J end lost 5 bases, and 21 bases lay between the germline ends. Germline CDR1 reads SGHDT; CDR2 reads YYEEEE.

The gene calls are TRBV2 and TRBJ2-2; 7 bases are a match to TRBD2. The germline V gene encodes CDR1 SNHLY and CDR2 FYNNEI. V lost 5 bases to trimming and J lost 2 bases; unmatched junction nucleotides: 2. CDR3 length: 14 amino acids. The CDR3 DNA is TGTGCCAGCAGTAGGGACTACAACACCGGGGAGCTGTTTTTT. Protein product: CASSRDYNTGELFF.

In its sample, this clonotype was seen many times. The V and J genes are TRBV4-3 and TRBJ2-1, with 8 bases lining up with TRBD2. Germline CDR1 and CDR2: LGHNA and YSLEER. The CDR3 has 11 amino acids. V trimming: 4 bases; J trimming: 15 bases; junction bases outside the gene matches: 5. In DNA, the CDR3 is TGCGCCAGCAGCCCCGGGACTAGACTGTTCTTC. Amino acids: CASSPGTRLFF.

This clonotype has a handful of counts. The rearrangement uses TRBV19 and TRBJ1-1; TRBD1 matches 7 bases. Trimming cost V 9 bases and J 6 bases; bases outside gene matches: 10. CDR1 and CDR2 (germline): LNHDA, SQIVND (reference sequence). The CDR3 is 13 residues long. CDR3 amino acids: CASKEQGRPEAFF. In DNA, the CDR3 is TGTGCCAGCAAAGAACAGGGGAGGCCTGAAGCTTTCTTT.

The chain employs TRBV7-9 and TRBJ1-4; TRBD1 is a possible D gene (6 bases). V shed 5 bases and J shed 4 bases, with 11 bases lying between them. CDR1 is SEHNR, CDR2 FQNEAQ, per germline (reference sequence). The CDR3 covers 14 residues. CDR3 loop: CASSPGTSNEKLFF. The CDR3 coding sequence is TGTGCCAGCAGCCCCGGGACAAGTAATGAAAAACTGTTTTTT.

This clonotype has more than one count but fewer than ten. The rearrangement links TRBV6-5 to TRBJ1-2; D remains unclear. The V end was cut by 5 bases, the J end by 2 bases, with 6 bases between. The germline CDR1 and CDR2 sequences are MNHEY and SVGAGI. This CDR3 is 12 amino acids long. Here the CDR3 DNA reads TGTGCCAGCAGTAACCGAAACTATGGCTACACCTTC. Its protein product is CASSNRNYGYTF.

V gene TRBV20-1 combines with J gene TRBJ2-2; D uncertain. The V gene lost 0 bases and the J gene lost 4 bases, with 12 bases spanning the gap. Germline V CDR1 and CDR2: DFQATT, SNEGSKA (reference sequence). The CDR3 loop spans 15 amino acids. The CDR3 protein is CSAREGGPGTGELFF. The CDR3 DNA reads TGCAGTGCTAGAGAAGGCGGACCAGGCACCGGGGAGCTGTTTTTT.

Written as DNA, the CDR3 is TGTGCTAGTGGTCCCCCTAGTACCTACGAGCAGTACTTC. Amino acids: CASGPPSTYEQYF. V and J are TRBV12-5 and TRBJ2-7; unclear D gene. In germline, CDR1 is LGHNT, CDR2 FRNRAP. The CDR3 has 13 amino acids. Trimming removed 5 bases from V and 2 bases from J, with 10 bases in between.

This clonotype was seen at least ten times. The chain uses TRBV5-1 and TRBJ2-2; D is undetermined. This CDR3 is built from 13 residues. The V and J ends lost 5 bases and 4 bases respectively, with 9 bases between them. Germline CDR1 and CDR2: SGHRS and YFSETQ. The CDR3 DNA reads as TGCGCCAGCAGGGGCGGAATCACCGGGGAGCTGTTTTTT. Amino acids: CASRGGITGELFF.

This clonotype was counted at least ten times. This chain uses TRBV5-6 with TRBJ2-7; D is ambiguous. Deletions cut 2 bases from V and 3 bases from J, with 18 bases between. The length of the CDR3 is 16 residues. The germline V gene encodes CDR1 SGHDT and CDR2 YYEEEE. DNA for the CDR3: TGTGCCAGCAGCTTCACTCCTTCGATTGCAGTCTACGAGCAGTACTTC. Translating it yields CASSFTPSIAVYEQYF.

The chain joins TRBV20-1 to TRBJ1-4; D not certain. V lost 5 bases and J 0 bases, leaving 10 bases between the germline ends. The germline V gene has CDR1 DFQATT and CDR2 SNEGSKA (reference sequence). CDR3 length: 14 residues. The CDR3 region is CSAHTDATNEKLFF. As DNA, the CDR3 is TGCAGTGCTCATACAGACGCAACTAATGAAAAACTGTTTTTT.

This clonotype was observed at least ten times. This chain connects TRBV20-1 to TRBJ2-1; 11 nucleotides match TRBD2. The CDR3 is made up of 15 amino acids. Germline V lookup: CDR1 DFQATT, CDR2 SNEGSKA (reference sequence). V dropped 6 bases and J dropped 4; count of bases not matched to a gene: 8. In DNA, the CDR3 is TGCAGTGCACAAACCGGGACTAGCGGATACAATGAGCAGTTCTTC. Translating gives CSAQTGTSGYNEQFF.

This clonotype was counted many times. The J gene is TRBJ2-7, the V gene TRBV18; D is ambiguous. Germline V gene lookup returns CDR1 KGHSH and CDR2 LQKENI. Trimming cost V 8 bases and J 3 bases, with 11 bases left between them. This CDR3 region has 12 residues. Here the CDR3 reads CASSPGLYEQYF. The CDR3, as DNA: TGTGCCAGCAGCCCTGGGCTCTACGAGCAGTACTTC.

The V and J genes are TRBV10-3 and TRBJ1-1; D possibly corresponds to TRBD1 (5 bases). CDR3 length: 14 amino acids. CDR1 ENHRY and CDR2 SYGVKD come from the germline V gene. The V gene lost 7 bases and the J gene lost 4 bases, with 16 bases spanning the gap. Written as DNA, the CDR3 is TGTGCCATCACGGTGGGTCGGGGCGGCACTGAAGCTTTCTTT. As protein: CAITVGRGGTEAFF.

This clonotype was seen repeatedly, ten times or more. V and J are TRBV7-9 and TRBJ1-4; TRBD1 is a possible D gene (5 bases). Per the germline V gene, CDR1 is SEHNR and CDR2 is FQNEAQ (reference sequence). This CDR3 is 13 amino acids long. V lost 5 bases, J lost 7 bases, and 11 bases lay in between. CDR3 DNA: TGTGCCAGCAGCCCTCAGGGAGGTGAAAAACTGTTTTTT. Its translation is CASSPQGGEKLFF.

This clonotype was recorded at least ten times. The rearrangement joins TRBV6-2 or TRBV6-3 to TRBJ1-1, with 7 bases identical to TRBD1. V was pared by 6 bases and J by 2 bases, with 3 bases of the junction left unmatched. The CDR3 spans 13 residues. CDR1 is MNHEY and CDR2 is SVGEGT in the germline V gene. The CDR3 sequence is CASSDRENTEAFF. The CDR3 coding sequence is TGTGCCAGCAGCGACAGGGAAAACACTGAAGCTTTCTTT.

This clonotype was seen a few times. The chain carries TRBV5-1 and TRBJ2-7; tentative D call: TRBD1 (5 bases). Looked up from germline, CDR1 is SGHRS and CDR2 is YFSETQ. The CDR3 is 12 residues long. Trimming pared 7 bases from V and 4 bases from J, leaving 12 bases between. The CDR3: CASGSQGYEQYF. The DNA of the CDR3 is TGCGCCAGCGGCTCCCAGGGTTACGAGCAGTACTTC.

This clonotype was found many times. The chain joins TRBV7-8 to TRBJ2-3, with D perhaps assigned TRBD1 or TRBD2 (5 bases each). Germline lookup yields CDR1 SGHVS and CDR2 FQNEAQ. CDR3 length equals 15 residues. The V gene lost 5 bases and the J gene lost 2 bases, with 14 bases spanning the gap. CDR3 DNA: TGTGCCAGCAGCCGTGGGACGGTCCTCACAGATACGCAGTATTTT. Protein product: CASSRGTVLTDTQYF.

The table lists this clonotype with a few counts. The chain couples TRBV7-7 to TRBJ2-1; 8 bases align to TRBD1. V was pared by 3 bases and J by 5 bases, with 0 bases of the junction left unmatched. The germline V gene has CDR1 SSHAT and CDR2 FNYEAQ (reference sequence). The CDR3 totals 13 residues. In DNA form, the CDR3 reads TGTGCCAGCAGCTTGGGACAGGACAATGAGCAGTTCTTC. Translation: CASSLGQDNEQFF.

This clonotype occurred a few times. The chain links TRBV7-9 to TRBJ2-1; 10 bases line up with TRBD2. CDR1 SEHNR and CDR2 FQNEAQ come from the germline V gene (reference sequence). This CDR3 contains 15 residues. The V and J ends lost 0 bases and 9 bases, in that order; junction bases with no gene match: 5. CDR3 nucleotides: TGTGCCAGCAGCTTAGCCAGCGGGAGGGAGGGTGAGCAGTTCTTC. Its protein is CASSLASGREGEQFF.